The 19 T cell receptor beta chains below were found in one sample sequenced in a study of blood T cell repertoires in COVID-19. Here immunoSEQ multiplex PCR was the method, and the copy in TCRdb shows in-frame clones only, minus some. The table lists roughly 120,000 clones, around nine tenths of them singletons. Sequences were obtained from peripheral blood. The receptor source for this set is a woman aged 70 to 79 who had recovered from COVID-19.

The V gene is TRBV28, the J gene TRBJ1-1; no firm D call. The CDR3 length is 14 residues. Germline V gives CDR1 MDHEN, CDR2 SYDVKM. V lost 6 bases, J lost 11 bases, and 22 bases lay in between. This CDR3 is CASRSPGIEGRAFF. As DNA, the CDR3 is TGTGCCAGCAGATCACCGGGGATCGAAGGGAGGGCTTTCTTT. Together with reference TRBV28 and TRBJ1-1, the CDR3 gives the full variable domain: DVKVTQSSRYLVKRTGEKVFLECVQDMDHENMFWYRQDPGLGLRLIYFSYDVKMKEKGDIPEGYSVSREKKERFSLILESASTNQTSMYLCASRSPGIEGRAFFGQGTRLTVV.

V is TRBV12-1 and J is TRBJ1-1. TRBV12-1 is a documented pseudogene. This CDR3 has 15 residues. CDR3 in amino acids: CASSFRGRTNTEAFF. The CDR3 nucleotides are TGTGCCAGCAGCTTTCGGGGGAGAACAAACACTGAAGCTTTCTTT.

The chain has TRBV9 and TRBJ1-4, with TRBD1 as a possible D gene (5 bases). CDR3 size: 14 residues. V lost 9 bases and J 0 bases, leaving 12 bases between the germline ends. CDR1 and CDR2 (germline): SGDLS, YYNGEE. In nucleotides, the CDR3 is TGTGCCACCTCTAGGGGTGCAACTAATGAAAAACTGTTTTTT. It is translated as CATSRGATNEKLFF.

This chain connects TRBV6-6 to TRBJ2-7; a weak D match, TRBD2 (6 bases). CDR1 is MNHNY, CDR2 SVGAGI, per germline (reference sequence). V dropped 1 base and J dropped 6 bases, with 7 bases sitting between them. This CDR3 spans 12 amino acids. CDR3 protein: CASSYLGGEQYF. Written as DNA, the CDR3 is TGTGCCAGCAGTTACTTGGGGGGCGAGCAGTACTTC.

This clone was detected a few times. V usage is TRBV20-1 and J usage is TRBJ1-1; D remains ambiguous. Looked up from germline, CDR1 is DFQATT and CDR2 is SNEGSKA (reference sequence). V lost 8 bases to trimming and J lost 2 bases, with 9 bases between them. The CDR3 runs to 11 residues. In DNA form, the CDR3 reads TGCAGTCCCTTCTTTAACACTGAAGCTTTCTTT. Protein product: CSPFFNTEAFF.

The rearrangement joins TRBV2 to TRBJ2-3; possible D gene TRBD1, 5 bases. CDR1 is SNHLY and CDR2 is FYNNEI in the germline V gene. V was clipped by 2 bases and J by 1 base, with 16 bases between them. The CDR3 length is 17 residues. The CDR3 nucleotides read TGTGCCAGCAGTGAATTTCCCCCCGGCAGGGGCACAGATACGCAGTATTTT. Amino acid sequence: CASSEFPPGRGTDTQYF.

The CDR3 DNA follows: TGTGCCAGCAGGGTTCCAGGGACATATGGCTACACCTTC. Translating it yields CASRVPGTYGYTF. The chain is built from TRBV6-5 and TRBJ1-2, with D possibly being TRBD1 (6 bases). Looked up from germline, CDR1 is MNHEY and CDR2 is SVGAGI. V was cut by 6 bases and J by 5 bases, with 13 bases left in between. This CDR3 contains 13 residues.

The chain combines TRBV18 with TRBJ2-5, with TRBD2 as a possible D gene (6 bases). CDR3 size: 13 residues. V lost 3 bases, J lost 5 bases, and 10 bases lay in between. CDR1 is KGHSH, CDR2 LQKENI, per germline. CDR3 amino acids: CASSPGLGETQYF. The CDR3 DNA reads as TGTGCCAGCTCACCGGGACTCGGGGAGACCCAGTACTTC.

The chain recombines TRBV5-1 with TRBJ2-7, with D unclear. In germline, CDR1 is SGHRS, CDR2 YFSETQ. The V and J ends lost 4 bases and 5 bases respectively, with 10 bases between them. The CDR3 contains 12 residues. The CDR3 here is CASSQTRNEQYF. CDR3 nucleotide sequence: TGCGCCAGCAGCCAGACACGGAACGAGCAGTACTTC.

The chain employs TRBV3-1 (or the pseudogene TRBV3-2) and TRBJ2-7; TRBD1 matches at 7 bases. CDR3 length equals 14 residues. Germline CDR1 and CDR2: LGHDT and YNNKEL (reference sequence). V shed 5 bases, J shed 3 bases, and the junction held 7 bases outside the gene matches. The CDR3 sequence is CASSYGQEIYEQYF. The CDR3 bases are TGTGCCAGCAGCTACGGACAGGAGATCTACGAGCAGTACTTC.

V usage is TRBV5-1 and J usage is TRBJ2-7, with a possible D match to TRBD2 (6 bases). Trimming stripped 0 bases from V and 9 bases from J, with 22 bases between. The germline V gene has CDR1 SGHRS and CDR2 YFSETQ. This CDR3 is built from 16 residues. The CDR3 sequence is CASSLALTGEPIGQYF. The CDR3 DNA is TGCGCCAGCAGCTTGGCCCTCACGGGGGAGCCCATTGGGCAGTACTTC.

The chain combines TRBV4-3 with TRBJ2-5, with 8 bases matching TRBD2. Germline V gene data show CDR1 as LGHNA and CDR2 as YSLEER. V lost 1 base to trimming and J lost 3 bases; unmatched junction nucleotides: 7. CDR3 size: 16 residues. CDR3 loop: CASSQGPGLGEETQYF. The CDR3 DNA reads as TGCGCCAGCAGCCAAGGGCCGGGACTAGGGGAAGAGACCCAGTACTTC.

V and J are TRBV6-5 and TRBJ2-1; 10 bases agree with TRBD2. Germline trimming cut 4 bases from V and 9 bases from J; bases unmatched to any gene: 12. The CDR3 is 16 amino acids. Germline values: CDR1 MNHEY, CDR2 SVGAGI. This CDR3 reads CASSLSTSGKRGEQFF. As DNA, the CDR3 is TGTGCCAGCAGTTTGTCCACTAGCGGGAAGCGCGGTGAGCAGTTCTTC.

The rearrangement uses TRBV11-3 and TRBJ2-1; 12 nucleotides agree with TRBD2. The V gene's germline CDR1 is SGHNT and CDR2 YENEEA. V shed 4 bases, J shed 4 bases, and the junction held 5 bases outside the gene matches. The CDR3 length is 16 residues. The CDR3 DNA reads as TGTGCCAGCAGCTCGCTAGCGGGAGGGGATTACAATGAGCAGTTCTTC. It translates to CASSSLAGGDYNEQFF.

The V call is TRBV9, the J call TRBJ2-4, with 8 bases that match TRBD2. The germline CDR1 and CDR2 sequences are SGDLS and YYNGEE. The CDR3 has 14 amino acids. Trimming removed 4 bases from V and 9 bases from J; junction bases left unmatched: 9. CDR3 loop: CASSSSSGGSIQYF. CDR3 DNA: TGTGCCAGCAGCTCTAGCTCGGGGGGGAGCATTCAGTACTTC.

CDR3 amino acids: CAGLGGNQPQHF. DNA for the CDR3: TGTGCCGGGCTCGGGGGCAATCAGCCCCAGCATTTT. The chain employs TRBV6-5 and TRBJ1-5; D uncertain. Looked up from germline, CDR1 is MNHEY and CDR2 is SVGAGI. V dropped 11 bases and J dropped 2 bases, with 10 bases sitting between them. This CDR3 spans 12 amino acids.

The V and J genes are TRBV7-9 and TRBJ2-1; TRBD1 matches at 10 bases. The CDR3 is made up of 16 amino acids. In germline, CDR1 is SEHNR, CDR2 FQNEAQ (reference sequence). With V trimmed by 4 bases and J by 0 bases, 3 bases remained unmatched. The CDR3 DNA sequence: TGTGCCAGCAGCTCCCGGACAGGGGGCTCCTACAATGAGCAGTTCTTC. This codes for CASSSRTGGSYNEQFF.

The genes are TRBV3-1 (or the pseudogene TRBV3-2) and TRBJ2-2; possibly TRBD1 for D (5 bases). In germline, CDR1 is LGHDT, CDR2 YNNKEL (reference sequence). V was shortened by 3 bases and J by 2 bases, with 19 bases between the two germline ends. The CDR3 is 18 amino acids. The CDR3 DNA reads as TGTGCCAGCAGCCACCCACTAAGACAGCGACTCAACACCGGGGAGCTGTTTTTT. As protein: CASSHPLRQRLNTGELFF.

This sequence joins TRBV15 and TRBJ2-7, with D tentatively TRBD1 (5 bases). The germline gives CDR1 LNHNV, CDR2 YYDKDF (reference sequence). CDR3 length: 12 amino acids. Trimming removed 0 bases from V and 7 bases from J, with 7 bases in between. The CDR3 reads CATSRDQGEQYF. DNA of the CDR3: TGTGCCACCAGCAGAGATCAGGGAGAGCAGTACTTC.